Below, 20 T cell receptor beta chains from the same sample are listed, as sequenced in a study of cytomegalovirus exposure and HLA in healthy donors. Generated by immunoSEQ multiplex PCR, the TCRdb table keeps only in-frame clones and is missing some. The data show about 200,000 clones, around 84% seen once. Sequenced sample: PBMCs. These receptors all stem from a woman aged 25 to 45 in good health and CMV-seropositive.

The V gene is TRBV13, the J gene TRBJ2-7, with TRBD1 identical over 9 bases. J lost 3 bases, V lost 5 bases, and 5 bases had no gene match. The CDR3 is 14 residues long. From germline, CDR1 is PRHDT and CDR2 FYEKMQ (reference sequence). The CDR3 DNA reads as TGTGCCAGCAGCGACCGGGACAGGGTCTACGAGCAGTACTTC. Amino acid sequence: CASSDRDRVYEQYF.

The chain links TRBV19 to TRBJ1-5, with 7 bases identical to TRBD1. CDR3 length: 15 residues. Germline loops: CDR1 LNHDA, CDR2 SQIVND (reference sequence). Trimming at V came to 4 bases and at J to 1 base, leaving 4 bases not matched to a gene. CDR3 residues: CASSKTGSSNQPQHF. As DNA, the CDR3 is TGTGCCAGTAGTAAGACAGGGTCGAGCAATCAGCCCCAGCATTTT.

V gene TRBV2 combines with J gene TRBJ1-2; no clear D gene. CDR1 is SNHLY and CDR2 is FYNNEI in the germline V gene. The V gene lost 5 bases and the J gene lost 5 bases, with 15 bases spanning the gap. The CDR3 sequence is 14 residues long. In nucleotides, the CDR3 is TGTGCCAGCAGTCCCCGGGATCACCGTTATGGCTACACCTTC. It codes for CASSPRDHRYGYTF. Complete variable domain (other parts from reference TRBV2 and TRBJ1-2): EPEVTQTPSHQVTQMGQEVILRCVPISNHLYFYWYRQILGQKVEFLVSFYNNEISEKSEIFDDQFSVERPDGSNFTLKIRSTKLEDSAMYFCASSPRDHRYGYTFGSGTRLTVV.

This clone occurred a few times. V is TRBV9 and J is TRBJ2-1, with 7 bases fitting TRBD2. The CDR3 has 15 amino acids. The germline CDR1 and CDR2 sequences are SGDLS and YYNGEE. After removal of 0 bases from V and 7 bases from J, the junction contained 7 bases not matched to a gene. CDR3 DNA: TGTGCCAGCAGCGTAGCTCCGACTAGCATGAATGAGCAGTTCTTC. This translates into CASSVAPTSMNEQFF.

Ten or more counts support this clone. The J gene is TRBJ2-7, the V gene TRBV6-1; D is perhaps TRBD2 (6 bases). The germline CDR1 and CDR2 sequences are MNHNS and SASEGT. V lost 9 bases, J lost 6 bases, and 24 bases lay in between. There are 15 residues in the CDR3. The chain's CDR3 is CASVSSGTRVAEQYF. DNA of the CDR3: TGTGCCAGTGTCTCGTCCGGGACTCGGGTTGCCGAGCAGTACTTC.

The chain links TRBV2 to TRBJ1-5; TRBD1 might be the D (5 bases). Trimming left V 4 bases short and J 7 bases short, with 14 bases between. The CDR3 length is 14 residues. Germline CDR1 SNHLY, CDR2 FYNNEI. The CDR3 loop is CASSAGGSAQPQHF. The CDR3 nucleotides read TGTGCCAGCAGTGCGGGGGGGTCGGCCCAGCCCCAGCATTTT.

This clone was seen a single time. This chain joins TRBV28 and TRBJ2-5; 9 nucleotides align to TRBD2. V trimming: 5 bases; J trimming: 5 bases; junction bases outside the gene matches: 15. The germline gives CDR1 MDHEN, CDR2 SYDVKM. The CDR3 consists of 17 residues. DNA of the CDR3: TGTGCCAGCAGTCCCGCTTCGCGGGAGGGGGGTGGTGAGACCCAGTACTTC. This codes for CASSPASREGGGETQYF.

The rearrangement links TRBV10-2 to TRBJ2-7, with 8 bases fitting TRBD2. The CDR3 totals 14 residues. The V gene's germline CDR1 is WSHSY and CDR2 SAAADI. J lost 5 bases, V lost 8 bases, and 11 bases had no gene match. The CDR3 nucleotides read TGCGCCAGCTTCACGGGAGGGGTTAAAAACGAGCAGTACTTC. Its protein is CASFTGGVKNEQYF.

This chain joins TRBV2 and TRBJ1-5, with TRBD1 identical over 8 bases. After removal of 7 bases from V and 5 bases from J, the junction contained 7 bases not matched to a gene. Germline V gene lookup returns CDR1 SNHLY and CDR2 FYNNEI. The CDR3 totals 14 residues. The CDR3 DNA follows: TGTGCCAGCACCCGGACAGGGCCGGATCAGCCCCAGCATTTT. It translates to CASTRTGPDQPQHF.

The genes are TRBV13 and TRBJ2-7; 10 positions agree with TRBD2. This CDR3 has 18 residues. The J segment lost 0 bases and the V segment lost 4 bases, leaving 12 bases of the junction unmatched. Germline assignment: CDR1 PRHDT and CDR2 FYEKMQ (reference sequence). Written as DNA, the CDR3 is TGTGCCAGCAGCTCTACGGACCCTAGCGGGAGACCCTCCTACGAGCAGTACTTC. Its translation: CASSSTDPSGRPSYEQYF.

The chain carries TRBV6-5 and TRBJ2-7; a weak D match, TRBD1 (6 bases). Germline CDR1 and CDR2: MNHEY and SVGAGI. The V end lost 5 bases, the J end lost 1 base, and 15 bases lay between the germline ends. The CDR3 loop spans 15 amino acids. The CDR3 loop reads CASSAITRGSYEQYF. DNA of the CDR3: TGTGCCAGCAGTGCCATTACCAGGGGATCCTACGAGCAGTACTTC.

V usage is TRBV29-1 and J usage is TRBJ2-3; 9 bases map to TRBD2. V was clipped by 1 base and J by 5 bases; unmatched bases: 7. Germline V lookup: CDR1 SQVTM, CDR2 ANQGSEA. The CDR3 loop spans 15 amino acids. The CDR3 protein is CSVEGPGGRGDTQYF. In DNA, the CDR3 is TGCAGCGTTGAAGGGCCCGGCGGGAGGGGAGATACGCAGTATTTT.

The chain links TRBV5-1 to TRBJ1-4; the match to TRBD1 covers 7 bases. V lost 2 bases and J lost 8; bases outside the gene matches: 9. The CDR3 length is 15 residues. Germline loops: CDR1 SGHRS, CDR2 YFSETQ. The CDR3 DNA reads TGCGCCAGCAGCTTAGGGGGCGCGTCGGGGGAAAAACTGTTTTTT. It encodes CASSLGGASGEKLFF.

The rearrangement joins TRBV5-4 to TRBJ1-2; 8 bases fit TRBD1. Germline V gene sequence: CDR1 SGHNT, CDR2 YYREEE (reference sequence). The CDR3 runs to 16 residues. With V trimmed by 4 bases and J by 7 bases, 15 bases remained unmatched. The CDR3 reads CASSDVGQGSISGYTF. In nucleotides, the CDR3 is TGTGCCAGCAGCGACGTTGGACAGGGCAGCATTAGTGGCTACACCTTC.

This clone was seen once. The rearrangement uses TRBV7-9 and TRBJ1-1; TRBD1 is a possible D gene (6 bases). Germline CDR1 and CDR2: SEHNR and FQNEAQ (reference sequence). Trimming shortened V by 4 bases and J by 0 bases, and 12 bases separated the two germline ends. The CDR3 contains 15 residues. The DNA of the CDR3 is TGTGCCAGCAGCTCCAAGACAGGCATGAACACTGAAGCTTTCTTT. It encodes CASSSKTGMNTEAFF. Complete variable domain (other parts from reference TRBV7-9 and TRBJ1-1): DTGVSQNPRHKITKRGQNVTFRCDPISEHNRLYWYRQTLGQGPEFLTYFQNEAQLEKSRLLSDRFSAERPKGSFSTLEIQRTEQGDSAMYLCASSSKTGMNTEAFFGQGTRLTVV.

J is TRBJ1-2 and V is TRBV5-1; D call uncertain. The CDR3 has 14 residues. Germline-derived CDR1 and CDR2 are SGHRS and YFSETQ. V was pared by 0 bases and J by 1 base, with 7 bases between. CDR3 nucleotides: TGCGCCAGCAGCTTGGCTCCAGATAACTATGGCTACACCTTC. Translated, it gives CASSLAPDNYGYTF.

The chain links TRBV7-8 to TRBJ1-1, with D maybe TRBD1 (5 bases). Trimming stripped 5 bases from V and 5 bases from J, with 12 bases between. CDR1 is SGHVS and CDR2 is FQNEAQ in the germline V gene. This CDR3 has 13 residues. The CDR3: CASSPTRGTEAFF. The CDR3 DNA sequence: TGTGCCAGCAGCCCCACACGGGGGACTGAAGCTTTCTTT.

The V and J genes are TRBV5-6 and TRBJ2-1; 9 nucleotides align to TRBD2. The CDR3 length is 12 residues. Germline V gene sequence: CDR1 SGHDT, CDR2 YYEEEE. V trimming: 1 base; J trimming: 15 bases; junction bases outside the gene matches: 5. Written as DNA, the CDR3 is TGTGCCAGCAGCTTGTCAGCGGGAGGTCTGTTCTTC. Residues: CASSLSAGGLFF.

The gene calls are TRBV6-5 and TRBJ2-7; TRBD1 matches 8 bases. Germline CDR1 reads MNHEY; CDR2 reads SVGAGI. The CDR3 totals 14 residues. The V segment lost 4 bases and the J segment 4 bases; nucleotides outside the gene matches: 6. This chain's CDR3 is CASSSPGQEYEQYF. The DNA for the CDR3 is TGTGCCAGCAGTTCCCCGGGACAGGAATACGAGCAGTACTTC.

The J gene is TRBJ2-1, the V gene TRBV15; the match to TRBD2 covers 13 bases. V shed 1 base and J 10 bases; nucleotides not matched to a gene: 4. The CDR3 loop spans 15 amino acids. Germline V lookup: CDR1 LNHNV, CDR2 YYDKDF (reference sequence). The CDR3 is CATSRVPLAGGEQFF. CDR3 nucleotide sequence: TGTGCCACCAGCAGAGTCCCACTAGCGGGAGGGGAGCAGTTCTTC. Supplemented by reference TRBV15 and TRBJ2-1, the full variable domain reads DAMVIQNPRYQVTQFGKPVTLSCSQTLNHNVMYWYQQKSSQAPKLLFHYYDKDFNNEADTPDNFQSRRPNTSFCFLDIRSPGLGDTAMYLCATSRVPLAGGEQFFGPGTRLTVL.